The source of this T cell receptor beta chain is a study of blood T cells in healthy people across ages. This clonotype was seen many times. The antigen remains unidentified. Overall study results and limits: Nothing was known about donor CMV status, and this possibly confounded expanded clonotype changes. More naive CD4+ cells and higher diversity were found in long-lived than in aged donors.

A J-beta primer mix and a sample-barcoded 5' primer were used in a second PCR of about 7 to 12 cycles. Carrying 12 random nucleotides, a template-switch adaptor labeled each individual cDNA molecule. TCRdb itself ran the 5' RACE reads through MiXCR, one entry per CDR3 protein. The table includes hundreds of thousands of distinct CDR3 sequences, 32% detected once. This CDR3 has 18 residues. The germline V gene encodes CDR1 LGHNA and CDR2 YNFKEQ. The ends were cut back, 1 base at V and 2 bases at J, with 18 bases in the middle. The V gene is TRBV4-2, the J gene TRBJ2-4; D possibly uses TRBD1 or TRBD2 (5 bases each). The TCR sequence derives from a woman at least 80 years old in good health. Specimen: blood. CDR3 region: CASSQARGEGLTKNIQYF. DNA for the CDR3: TGTGCCAGCAGCCAAGCGAGGGGCGAGGGGCTGACCAAAAACATTCAGTACTTC.